This passage covers 28 T cell receptor beta chains from one sample sequenced in a study of liver allograft versus peripheral blood T cells. Across the study: Recipients' peripheral blood supplied the T cell receptor repertoires against which those in transplanted livers were compared.

TCRdb re-called the reads through MiXCR, storing one row per CDR3 protein. The sample lists roughly 10,000 distinct CDR3 sequences; under 20% were seen once. These receptors originate from a human patient who had a liver transplant. Some T cells may originate from the graft donor.

This clonotype is medium-sized within its sample. V gene TRBV18 combines with J gene TRBJ2-2; D is unclear. This CDR3 has 14 residues. The V end lost 3 bases, the J end lost 1 base, and 6 bases lay between the germline ends. Germline V lookup: CDR1 KGHSH, CDR2 LQKENI. The CDR3 loop reads CASSPGQNTGELFF. CDR3 DNA: TGTGCCAGCTCACCTGGGCAGAACACCGGGGAGCTGTTTTTT.

This chain uses TRBV30 with TRBJ1-2, with 12 positions matching TRBD1. CDR1 and CDR2 from the germline V gene are GTSNPN and SVGIG (reference sequence). V was pared by 3 bases and J by 8 bases, with 4 bases of the junction left unmatched. This CDR3 has 13 amino acids. The CDR3 sequence is CAWRGTGGGGYTF. In DNA, the CDR3 is TGTGCCTGGAGAGGGACAGGGGGCGGGGGCTACACCTTC. The full variable domain, its missing parts supplied by reference TRBV30 and TRBJ1-2, is SQTIHQWPATLVQPVGSPLSLECTVEGTSNPNLYWYRQAAGRGLQLLFYSVGIGQISSEVPQNLSASRPQDRQFILSSKKLLLSDSGFYLCAWRGTGGGGYTFGSGTRLTVV.

The table lists this clonotype with many counts. The J gene is TRBJ2-7, the V gene TRBV18, with 7 bases fitting TRBD1. The germline V gene has CDR1 KGHSH and CDR2 LQKENI. The J segment lost 4 bases and the V segment lost 4 bases, leaving 10 bases of the junction unmatched. The CDR3 has 15 residues. CDR3 loop: CASSLTPGQTYEQYF. The CDR3 nucleotides are TGTGCCAGCTCACTTACGCCGGGACAGACATACGAGCAGTACTTC.

This clonotype is medium-sized within its sample. The CDR3 loop reads CASSPRDRDSPLHF. CDR3 DNA sequence: TGTGCCAGCTCACCAAGGGACAGAGATTCACCCCTCCACTTT. The rearrangement uses TRBV18 and TRBJ1-6; 7 bases map to TRBD1. The CDR3 loop spans 14 amino acids. Germline V gene lookup returns CDR1 KGHSH and CDR2 LQKENI. V dropped 2 bases and J dropped 8; count of bases not matched to a gene: 3. The whole variable domain, filled in from reference TRBV18 and TRBJ1-6, reads NAGVMQNPRHLVRRRGQEARLRCSPMKGHSHVYWYRQLPEEGLKFMVYLQKENIIDESGMPKERFSAEFPKEGPSILRIQQVVRGDSAAYFCASSPRDRDSPLHFGNGTRLTVT.

The rearrangement uses TRBV20-1 and TRBJ2-3; TRBD2 is a possible D gene (5 bases). Trimming removed 1 base at V and 6 bases at J, with 8 bases between. Germline CDR1 is DFQATT and CDR2 is SNEGSKA (reference sequence). The CDR3 has 12 residues. The CDR3 protein is CSARVPSDTQYF. Here the CDR3 DNA reads TGCAGTGCTAGAGTACCTAGCGATACGCAGTATTTT.

Judged by abundance, this clonotype is medium-sized. The chain carries TRBV29-1 and TRBJ2-3, with D unclear. Trimming left V 2 bases short and J 5 bases short, with 17 bases between. Germline V lookup: CDR1 SQVTM, CDR2 ANQGSEA. The CDR3 sequence is 15 residues long. CDR3 loop: CSVEPSTPQEDTQYF. DNA of the CDR3: TGCAGCGTTGAACCCAGTACCCCCCAAGAAGATACGCAGTATTTT.

This clonotype was counted ten times or more. The chain is built from TRBV11-1 and TRBJ2-7, with D tentatively TRBD1 (6 bases). Between the trimmed V and J ends, which lost 5 bases and 6 bases, there was a span of 11 bases. This CDR3 is built from 12 residues. Germline values: CDR1 SGHAT, CDR2 FQDESV (reference sequence). The CDR3, as DNA: TGTGCCAGCAGCCCACAGGGATCCGAGCAGTACTTC. As protein: CASSPQGSEQYF.

The table lists this clonotype with many counts. The V and J genes are TRBV15 and TRBJ2-3; 7 bases are shared with TRBD1. CDR1 and CDR2 from the germline V gene are LNHNV and YYDKDF (reference sequence). J lost 1 base, V lost 0 bases, and 1 base had no gene match. The CDR3 is 15 amino acids. The CDR3 bases are TGTGCCACCAGCAGAGACGGACAGGGCACAGATACGCAGTATTTT. This gives the protein CATSRDGQGTDTQYF.

The rearrangement links TRBV30 to TRBJ2-7; D not resolved. Germline V gene sequence: CDR1 GTSNPN, CDR2 SVGIG (reference sequence). Trimming stripped 3 bases from V and 7 bases from J, with 10 bases between. This CDR3 spans 11 amino acids. The CDR3 sequence: CAWRDLDEQYF. The CDR3 bases are TGTGCCTGGAGGGACCTGGATGAGCAGTACTTC.

This clonotype showed up many times. The rearrangement uses TRBV28 and TRBJ1-6; 8 bases map to TRBD1. The CDR3 covers 14 residues. Trimming at V came to 2 bases and at J to 6 bases, leaving 0 bases not matched to a gene. From germline, CDR1 is MDHEN and CDR2 SYDVKM. The CDR3: CASSLDRGNSPLHF. Written as DNA, the CDR3 is TGTGCCAGCAGTTTAGACAGGGGTAATTCACCCCTCCACTTT.

By share, this clonotype ranks as medium-sized. The chain couples TRBV18 to TRBJ1-5; D unresolved. Germline V lookup: CDR1 KGHSH, CDR2 LQKENI. V shed 4 bases and J shed 0 bases, with 4 bases lying between them. The CDR3 is 13 residues long. The CDR3 here is CASSLHSNQPQHF. Here the CDR3 DNA reads TGTGCCAGCTCACTCCATAGCAATCAGCCCCAGCATTTT.

This clonotype was seen at least ten times. The V and J genes are TRBV28 and TRBJ2-1, with a tentative D call TRBD2 (6 bases). Germline V lookup: CDR1 MDHEN, CDR2 SYDVKM. CDR3 size: 15 residues. V lost 3 bases to trimming and J lost 8 bases, with 17 bases between them. CDR3 DNA: TGTGCCAGCAGTTTTAGGGGAGCGGGCGGAGATGAGCAGTTCTTC. The encoded protein is CASSFRGAGGDEQFF. Drawing the rest from reference TRBV28 and TRBJ2-1, the complete variable domain is DVKVTQSSRYLVKRTGEKVFLECVQDMDHENMFWYRQDPGLGLRLIYFSYDVKMKEKGDIPEGYSVSREKKERFSLILESASTNQTSMYLCASSFRGAGGDEQFFGPGTRLTVL.

This clonotype is termed medium-sized. This chain joins TRBV6-2 or TRBV6-3 and TRBJ2-2; the match to TRBD1 covers 7 bases. Germline V gene data show CDR1 as MNHEY and CDR2 as SVGEGT. The V gene end was trimmed by 6 bases and the J gene end by 5 bases; junction bases not matched to a gene: 9. The CDR3 extends over 15 amino acids. The CDR3 sequence: CASRDREGGTGELFF. Here the CDR3 DNA reads TGTGCCAGCAGAGACAGGGAAGGTGGTACCGGGGAGCTGTTTTTT.

The chain links TRBV12-3 or TRBV12-4 to TRBJ2-5, with a possible D match to TRBD2 (6 bases). CDR3 length: 14 residues. The germline V and J ends were trimmed by 8 bases and 5 bases, with 18 bases remaining between them. CDR3 in DNA: TGTGCCAGCGGGAGGACCAAAGGAGGGGAGACCCAGTACTTC. Translating gives CASGRTKGGETQYF.

Sample share makes this clonotype medium-sized. The rearrangement links TRBV19 to TRBJ1-1; the D gene is possibly TRBD1 (6 bases). The CDR3 contains 13 residues. Germline V gene data show CDR1 as LNHDA and CDR2 as SQIVND (reference sequence). V lost 6 bases, J lost 6 bases, and 14 bases lay in between. The CDR3 region has the DNA TGTGCCAGTAGACAGGGTAGAGGGGCTGAAGCTTTCTTT. Translated: CASRQGRGAEAFF.

In this sample, this clonotype is medium-sized (0.01 to 0.1%). V usage is TRBV6-5 and J usage is TRBJ1-2; no clear D. Per the germline V gene, CDR1 is MNHEY and CDR2 is SVGAGI. The CDR3 covers 13 residues. Trimming removed 7 bases from V and 6 bases from J, with 15 bases in between. CDR3 protein: CASKVGVGDGYTF. In nucleotides, the CDR3 is TGTGCCAGCAAGGTTGGGGTTGGCGATGGCTACACCTTC.

By share, this clonotype ranks as medium-sized (0.01 to 0.1%). This rearrangement joins TRBV6-5 to TRBJ1-6; D is ambiguous. Germline V lookup: CDR1 MNHEY, CDR2 SVGAGI. V shed 2 bases and J shed 0 bases, with 5 bases lying between them. The CDR3 extends over 15 amino acids. The CDR3 nucleotides read TGTGCCAGCAGTTACAGGAGCTCCTATAATTCACCCCTCCACTTT. As protein: CASSYRSSYNSPLHF.

This clonotype was counted a few times. This sequence joins TRBV5-4 and TRBJ1-1, with 7 nucleotides matching TRBD1. Germline CDR1 reads SGHNT; CDR2 reads YYREEE (reference sequence). The CDR3 is 17 amino acids. V lost 4 bases and J lost 6; bases outside the gene matches: 18. The CDR3: CASSDDRTNRGRAEAFF. The CDR3 region has the DNA TGTGCCAGCAGCGATGACAGGACGAACAGGGGTCGCGCTGAAGCTTTCTTT.

This rearrangement joins TRBV5-6 to TRBJ1-5; D possibly corresponds to TRBD1 (5 bases). Germline CDR1 reads SGHDT; CDR2 reads YYEEEE. V was cut by 2 bases and J by 3 bases, with 15 bases left in between. The CDR3 totals 16 residues. CDR3 nucleotide sequence: TGTGCCAGCAGCTTTGGGCCCGGGGGGAACAATCAGCCCCAGCATTTT. This gives the protein CASSFGPGGNNQPQHF.

A few counts support this clonotype. This rearrangement joins TRBV20-1 to TRBJ2-3; D is possibly TRBD2 (6 bases). Trimming removed 0 bases from V and 6 bases from J, with 16 bases in between. CDR3 size: 15 residues. Germline V gene data show CDR1 as DFQATT and CDR2 as SNEGSKA (reference sequence). The CDR3 is CSARDRVGGLDTQYF. CDR3 nucleotide sequence: TGCAGTGCTAGAGATAGGGTCGGGGGATTGGATACGCAGTATTTT.

This clonotype was seen more than once but under ten times. J is TRBJ1-5 and V is TRBV12-3 or TRBV12-4; 7 bases agree with TRBD1. The CDR3 length is 13 residues. Trimming at V came to 5 bases and at J to 5 bases, leaving 3 bases not matched to a gene. The CDR3 DNA reads TGTGCCAGCAGTACCCAGGGGGATCAGCCCCAGCATTTT. Its translation: CASSTQGDQPQHF.

This clonotype is judged medium-sized. The genes are TRBV29-1 and TRBJ2-1, with D perhaps TRBD2 (6 bases). Germline V gene lookup returns CDR1 SQVTM and CDR2 ANQGSEA. V lost 5 bases and J lost 6, with 14 bases in between. The CDR3 is 13 residues long. The CDR3: CSVRRDGGNEQFF. The CDR3 DNA reads TGCAGCGTTAGGAGGGATGGGGGCAATGAGCAGTTCTTC.

Judged by abundance, this clonotype is medium-sized. J is TRBJ2-3 and V is TRBV24-1; maybe TRBD1 (6 bases). The germline V gene encodes CDR1 KGHDR and CDR2 SFDVKD. V lost 4 bases to trimming and J lost 4 bases, with 17 bases between them. The CDR3 loop spans 16 amino acids. The CDR3 DNA reads as TGTGCCACCAGTGAACCACTAGGCAGGGGATCAGATACGCAGTATTTT. Its protein is CATSEPLGRGSDTQYF.

Ten or more counts support this clonotype. The genes are TRBV28 and TRBJ1-5; D not certain. The germline gives CDR1 MDHEN, CDR2 SYDVKM. This CDR3 has 12 amino acids. V lost 8 bases and J 5 bases, leaving 10 bases between the germline ends. The CDR3 sequence: CASLTPYQPQHF. The CDR3 DNA is TGTGCCAGCCTTACCCCTTATCAGCCCCAGCATTTT.

This clonotype was observed a handful of times. The gene calls are TRBV10-1 and TRBJ2-4, with D possibly TRBD1 on 5 matching bases. V lost 6 bases to trimming and J lost 11 bases, with 20 bases between them. CDR1 and CDR2 from the germline V gene are WNHNN and SYGVQD (reference sequence). This CDR3 contains 14 residues. The CDR3 protein is CASRRTIRVIFQYF. The CDR3 DNA sequence: TGCGCCAGCAGGAGGACAATCAGGGTTATCTTTCAGTACTTC.

This clonotype was seen more than once but under ten times. The J gene is TRBJ2-7, the V gene TRBV19; the match to TRBD1 covers 11 bases. The CDR3 covers 13 residues. The germline gives CDR1 LNHDA, CDR2 SQIVND (reference sequence). V was clipped by 9 bases and J by 11 bases; unmatched bases: 12. CDR3 sequence reads: CASGTDRGREKYF. Here the CDR3 DNA reads TGTGCCAGCGGAACGGACAGGGGGCGAGAGAAGTACTTC.

This clonotype occurred many times. The chain combines TRBV27 with TRBJ1-1, with TRBD1 as a possible D gene (6 bases). Trimming removed 5 bases from V and 1 base from J, with 14 bases in between. The germline V gene has CDR1 MNHEY and CDR2 SMNVEV (reference sequence). The CDR3 spans 15 residues. CDR3 coding DNA: TGTGCCAGCAGTCGGTACAGGGTTCCGAACACTGAAGCTTTCTTT. Its protein is CASSRYRVPNTEAFF.

This clonotype was counted between two and nine times. The chain joins TRBV19 to TRBJ2-1; TRBD1 matches at 7 bases. After removal of 4 bases from V and 2 bases from J, the junction contained 14 bases not matched to a gene. This CDR3 region has 18 residues. Germline V gives CDR1 LNHDA, CDR2 SQIVND (reference sequence). This CDR3 is CASSSPEPGQRPYNEQFF. DNA of the CDR3: TGTGCCAGTAGTAGCCCAGAACCGGGACAGAGACCCTACAATGAGCAGTTCTTC.